Each of the 27 T cell receptor beta chains below was sequenced from the same sample in a study of T cell responses to AZD1222 COVID-19 vaccine. TCRdb keeps only in-frame clones here, not all; method: immunoSEQ multiplex PCR. The sample has roughly 180,000 clones, roughly nine tenths seen once; the top ten hold over 1.5%. The sequencing here drew on peripheral blood, taken on day 0 of AZD1222 vaccination. The source of these receptors is an adult in good health.

The chain combines TRBV11-2 with TRBJ2-5; D assignment may be TRBD1 or TRBD2 (5 bases each). This CDR3 is 19 amino acids long. Per germline, CDR1 SGHAT and CDR2 FQNNGV. With 4 bases removed from V and 0 bases from J, the gap between germline ends came to 24 bases. CDR3: CASSSEKTGWTGYQETQYF. In DNA, the CDR3 is TGTGCCAGCAGCTCCGAAAAAACAGGTTGGACGGGGTACCAAGAGACCCAGTACTTC.

This clone is termed medium-sized. The chain couples TRBV4-1 to TRBJ1-3; TRBD1 agrees at 8 bases. Germline V gene data show CDR1 as MGHRA and CDR2 as YSYEKL. This CDR3 has 14 amino acids. J was trimmed by 2 bases and V by 3 bases; bases with no gene match: 0. The CDR3 spells CASSQTGAGNTIYF. CDR3 nucleotides: TGCGCCAGCAGCCAGACAGGGGCTGGAAACACCATATATTTT.

The chain couples TRBV5-1 to TRBJ1-6, with TRBD1 matching over 8 bases. With V trimmed by 3 bases and J by 6 bases, 2 bases remained unmatched. The CDR3 is 14 residues long. From germline, CDR1 is SGHRS and CDR2 YFSETQ. CDR3 coding DNA: TGCGCCAGCAGCTCTGACAGGGGTAATTCACCCCTCCACTTT. Its translation is CASSSDRGNSPLHF.

V is TRBV14 and J is TRBJ1-6, with D unclear. CDR1 and CDR2 from the germline V gene are SGHDN and FVKESK. Deletions cut 0 bases from V and 8 bases from J, with 8 bases between. The length of the CDR3 is 14 residues. Here the CDR3 DNA reads TGTGCCAGCAGCCAAGATGTGGCTGATTCACCCCTCCACTTT. This sequence encodes CASSQDVADSPLHF.

This rearrangement joins TRBV9 to TRBJ2-7; weak D call: TRBD2 (7 bases). The CDR3 contains 14 residues. The germline V gene encodes CDR1 SGDLS and CDR2 YYNGEE. The V gene lost 5 bases and the J gene lost 7 bases, with 19 bases spanning the gap. DNA of the CDR3: TGTGCCAGCAGTGATTCTGACGGGGGGCGGGAGCAGTACTTC. This sequence encodes CASSDSDGGREQYF.

The chain carries TRBV7-8 and TRBJ1-1; the D is unclear. V was shortened by 2 bases and J by 3 bases, with 7 bases between the two germline ends. This CDR3 has 13 amino acids. The germline V gene encodes CDR1 SGHVS and CDR2 FQNEAQ. This chain's CDR3 is CASSLTRDTEAFF. The CDR3 DNA reads as TGTGCCAGCAGCTTAACCCGGGACACTGAAGCTTTCTTT.

This chain uses TRBV7-8 with TRBJ1-4; 8 bases line up with TRBD1. J gave up 7 bases and V 5 bases, and 6 bases lay outside the gene matches. The germline CDR1 and CDR2 sequences are SGHVS and FQNEAQ. This CDR3 contains 14 residues. The CDR3 region is CASSARGQGEKLFF. CDR3 DNA: TGTGCCAGCAGCGCCAGGGGGCAGGGTGAAAAACTGTTTTTT.

The chain employs TRBV18 and TRBJ1-2; TRBD1 might be the D (5 bases). V lost 3 bases, J lost 6 bases, and 17 bases lay in between. Per germline, CDR1 KGHSH and CDR2 LQKENI. There are 15 residues in the CDR3. Written as DNA, the CDR3 is TGTGCCAGCTCACCTCTCCCCGGGGCCGGAGATGGCTACACCTTC. Translating it yields CASSPLPGAGDGYTF.

V is TRBV5-1 and J is TRBJ2-7; D is undetermined. CDR1 and CDR2 from the germline V gene are SGHRS and YFSETQ. Trimming left V 2 bases short and J 2 bases short, with 11 bases between. The CDR3 is 14 amino acids. CDR3 sequence reads: CASSLLRNTYEQYF. The CDR3, as DNA: TGCGCCAGCAGCTTACTCAGGAATACCTACGAGCAGTACTTC.

This rearrangement joins TRBV7-6 to TRBJ1-1; D is possibly TRBD1 (6 bases). Deletions cut 1 base from V and 4 bases from J, with 16 bases between. The CDR3 runs 16 residues. From germline, CDR1 is SGHVS and CDR2 FNYEAQ. CDR3 DNA sequence: TGTGCCAGCAGCTTAGTTACCCCGGGACAATTCACTGAAGCTTTCTTT. It yields the protein CASSLVTPGQFTEAFF.

The CDR3 reads CASRLSNTGELFF. The CDR3, as DNA: TGTGCCAGCCGCCTTTCGAACACCGGGGAGCTGTTTTTT. The rearrangement joins TRBV6-5 to TRBJ2-2; D remains ambiguous. CDR3 length: 13 amino acids. Trimming removed 8 bases from V and 0 bases from J, with 7 bases in between. Germline assignment: CDR1 MNHEY and CDR2 SVGAGI.

This chain joins TRBV24-1 and TRBJ2-5, with D uncertain. Germline-derived CDR1 and CDR2 are KGHDR and SFDVKD. The V gene lost 6 bases and the J gene lost 2 bases, with 9 bases spanning the gap. The CDR3 length is 13 residues. CDR3 in amino acids: CATSSVEQETQYF. CDR3 nucleotides: TGTGCCACCAGTTCCGTGGAGCAAGAGACCCAGTACTTC.

This chain joins TRBV30 and TRBJ1-4, with D tentatively TRBD1 (5 bases). CDR1 GTSNPN and CDR2 SVGIG come from the germline V gene (reference sequence). The CDR3 runs to 14 residues. V lost 4 bases and J 8 bases, leaving 17 bases between the germline ends. The CDR3 loop reads CAWTQGRGLEKLFF. CDR3 DNA sequence: TGTGCCTGGACCCAAGGTAGGGGCCTGGAAAAACTGTTTTTT.

The V call is TRBV12-3 or TRBV12-4, the J call TRBJ2-1, with 7 bases that match TRBD2. Trimming cost V 5 bases and J 11 bases; bases outside gene matches: 9. There are 13 residues in the CDR3. CDR3 sequence reads: CASSPREAGKQFF. The CDR3 coding sequence is TGTGCCAGCAGTCCCAGGGAAGCGGGAAAGCAGTTCTTC.

The chain employs TRBV6-4 and TRBJ1-2, with D maybe TRBD1 (6 bases). The CDR3 runs to 13 residues. The V and J ends lost 5 bases and 4 bases respectively, with 11 bases between them. CDR1 and CDR2 (germline): MRHNA, SNTAGT. The CDR3 DNA reads as TGTGCCAGCAGTACAGGGTTTGGCTATGGCTACACCTTC. Amino acid sequence: CASSTGFGYGYTF.

The chain employs TRBV12-3 or TRBV12-4 and TRBJ2-5; D is ambiguous. This CDR3 is built from 13 residues. Trimming stripped 3 bases from V and 4 bases from J, with 9 bases between. CDR3 loop: CASSFDLRETQYF. CDR3 sequence (DNA): TGTGCCAGCAGTTTTGACTTGAGAGAGACCCAGTACTTC.

The V and J genes are TRBV28 and TRBJ1-2, with 12 bases matching TRBD1. V lost 1 base and J lost 1; bases outside the gene matches: 4. Germline CDR1 is MDHEN and CDR2 is SYDVKM. CDR3 size: 17 residues. The CDR3 nucleotides are TGTGCCAGCAGTTTATTGGGGACAGGGGGCAATAACTATGGCTACACCTTC. Amino acids: CASSLLGTGGNNYGYTF.

The chain joins TRBV5-5 to TRBJ1-5; 10 bases are shared with TRBD1. The CDR3 covers 16 residues. The V gene end was trimmed by 4 bases and the J gene end by 2 bases; junction bases not matched to a gene: 6. The germline V gene has CDR1 SGHKS and CDR2 YYEKEE (reference sequence). The CDR3 spells CASSHDRGQGNQPQHF. The CDR3 bases are TGTGCCAGCAGCCATGACAGGGGGCAAGGCAATCAGCCCCAGCATTTT. The variable domain in full, with the rest retrieved from reference TRBV5-5 and TRBJ1-5, is DAGVTQSPTHLIKTRGQQVTLRCSPISGHKSVSWYQQVLGQGPQFIFQYYEKEERGRGNFPDRFSARQFPNYSSELNVNALLLGDSALYLCASSHDRGQGNQPQHFGDGTRLSIL.

The V and J genes are TRBV6-2 or TRBV6-3 and TRBJ1-1, with D maybe TRBD1 (5 bases). The germline V and J ends were trimmed by 6 bases and 11 bases, with 19 bases remaining between them. The CDR3 has 13 residues. The germline CDR1 and CDR2 sequences are MNHEY and SVGEGT. The CDR3 DNA reads TGTGCCAGCAGCCGGTTAAGGGCTGAGGGGGCTTTCTTT. Translation: CASSRLRAEGAFF.

The V gene is TRBV19, the J gene TRBJ2-4; D unresolved. Trimming took 5 bases from V and 0 from J, leaving 14 bases between them. In germline, CDR1 is LNHDA, CDR2 SQIVND (reference sequence). This CDR3 has 16 residues. CDR3 region: CASSPTKNLAKNIQYF. The DNA for the CDR3 is TGTGCCAGTAGTCCTACGAAAAATCTAGCCAAAAACATTCAGTACTTC. The whole variable domain, remainder taken from reference TRBV19 and TRBJ2-4, is DGGITQSPKYLFRKEGQNVTLSCEQNLNHDAMYWYRQDPGQGLRLIYYSQIVNDFQKGDIAEGYSVSREKKESFPLTVTSAQKNPTAFYLCASSPTKNLAKNIQYFGAGTRLSVL.

The chain is built from TRBV18 and TRBJ1-1; a possible D gene is TRBD1 (5 bases). CDR3 length equals 14 residues. Between the trimmed V and J ends, which lost 8 bases and 4 bases, there was a span of 17 bases. Germline CDR1 and CDR2: KGHSH and LQKENI. CDR3: CASHRQGSGTEAFF. CDR3 nucleotide sequence: TGTGCCAGCCACCGGCAGGGTTCCGGCACTGAAGCTTTCTTT. The whole variable domain, remainder taken from reference TRBV18 and TRBJ1-1, is NAGVMQNPRHLVRRRGQEARLRCSPMKGHSHVYWYRQLPEEGLKFMVYLQKENIIDESGMPKERFSAEFPKEGPSILRIQQVVRGDSAAYFCASHRQGSGTEAFFGQGTRLTVV.

This sequence joins TRBV11-2 and TRBJ2-6; D is unresolved. CDR1 and CDR2 from the germline V gene are SGHAT and FQNNGV. The ends were cut back, 3 bases at V and 1 base at J, with 16 bases in the middle. The CDR3 length is 18 residues. The CDR3 bases are TGTGCCAGCAGCTTGCGAGGTATCACCTTATCTGGGGCCAACGTCCTGACTTTC. Protein: CASSLRGITLSGANVLTF.

This chain links TRBV4-3 with TRBJ1-5; D gene unclear. The length of the CDR3 is 13 residues. V lost 0 bases and J lost 8, with 8 bases in between. Germline CDR1 LGHNA, CDR2 YSLEER. CDR3 loop: CASSQELPEPQHF. DNA for the CDR3: TGCGCCAGCAGCCAAGAACTCCCCGAGCCCCAGCATTTT.

The chain has TRBV28 and TRBJ1-2, with D unclear. Trimming shortened V by 8 bases and J by 2 bases, and 9 bases separated the two germline ends. There are 12 residues in the CDR3. CDR1 and CDR2 from the germline V gene are MDHEN and SYDVKM. DNA for the CDR3: TGTGCCAGCTCCGGGGTCAACTATGGCTACACCTTC. This translates into CASSGVNYGYTF.

This chain links TRBV28 with TRBJ2-3; possible D gene TRBD1, 5 bases. CDR3 length equals 14 residues. Trimming removed 1 base at V and 4 bases at J, with 9 bases between. Germline V CDR1 and CDR2: MDHEN, SYDVKM. The CDR3 sequence is CASSLSRVADTQYF. The DNA of the CDR3 is TGTGCCAGCAGTTTATCCAGGGTCGCAGATACGCAGTATTTT. Drawing the rest from reference TRBV28 and TRBJ2-3, the complete variable domain is DVKVTQSSRYLVKRTGEKVFLECVQDMDHENMFWYRQDPGLGLRLIYFSYDVKMKEKGDIPEGYSVSREKKERFSLILESASTNQTSMYLCASSLSRVADTQYFGPGTRLTVL.

This chain links TRBV7-9 with TRBJ2-7; D gene ambiguous. This CDR3 comprises 12 residues. Per germline, CDR1 SEHNR and CDR2 FQNEAQ (reference sequence). V lost 3 bases to trimming and J lost 3 bases, with 6 bases between them. The CDR3 here is CASSFTSYEQYF. The CDR3 region has the DNA TGTGCCAGCAGCTTTACGAGCTACGAGCAGTACTTC.

The gene calls are TRBV10-2 and TRBJ1-3; the match to TRBD1 covers 7 bases. Trimming cost V 6 bases and J 4 bases; bases outside gene matches: 0. Germline CDR1 WSHSY, CDR2 SAAADI. The CDR3 has 12 amino acids. This chain's CDR3 is CASRDRGNTIYF. As DNA, the CDR3 is TGCGCCAGCAGGGACAGGGGAAACACCATATATTTT.